The 21 T cell receptor beta chains below all came from one sample that was sequenced in a study of blood T cell repertoires in COVID-19. The protocol was immunoSEQ multiplex PCR, while the TCRdb copy is restricted to in-frame clones and leaves out a portion. The sample has about 260,000 clones, 88% seen once. The specimen sequenced was peripheral blood. These TCRs come from a man in his fifties or sixties who had recovered from COVID-19.

The chain is built from TRBV7-3 and TRBJ1-1, with D tentatively TRBD1 (5 bases). Germline CDR1 SGHTA, CDR2 FQGTGA. Deletions cut 1 base from V and 3 bases from J, with 9 bases between. The CDR3 loop spans 14 amino acids. CDR3 nucleotide sequence: TGTGCCAGCAGCTTAATGGCAGGGTACACTGAAGCTTTCTTT. This codes for CASSLMAGYTEAFF.

The gene calls are TRBV5-6 and TRBJ2-7; 8 nucleotides line up with TRBD1. CDR3 size: 15 residues. Germline assignment: CDR1 SGHDT and CDR2 YYEEEE. V was pared by 1 base and J by 5 bases, with 8 bases of the junction left unmatched. Written as DNA, the CDR3 is TGTGCCAGCAGCTTGTCAGGACAGGGTTATCACGAGCAGTACTTC. Its protein product is CASSLSGQGYHEQYF.

The chain has TRBV14 and TRBJ2-3; the D gene is possibly TRBD2 (7 bases). The CDR3 loop spans 15 amino acids. Per germline, CDR1 SGHDN and CDR2 FVKESK. Between the trimmed V and J ends, which lost 5 bases and 3 bases, there was a span of 15 bases. CDR3 DNA sequence: TGTGCCAGCAGCAGGGGGGGCCTTAGGACAGATACGCAGTATTTT. Translation gives CASSRGGLRTDTQYF.

The chain couples TRBV18 to TRBJ2-1, with TRBD2 as a possible D gene (6 bases). This CDR3 region has 15 residues. The germline V gene encodes CDR1 KGHSH and CDR2 LQKENI. V lost 0 bases, J lost 2 bases, and 8 bases lay in between. Here the CDR3 reads CASSPPGGTYNEQFF. CDR3 sequence (DNA): TGTGCCAGCTCACCACCTGGAGGGACCTACAATGAGCAGTTCTTC.

V is TRBV4-1 and J is TRBJ2-3; no definite D call. The germline CDR1 and CDR2 sequences are MGHRA and YSYEKL. Trimming pared 0 bases from V and 2 bases from J, leaving 24 bases between. The CDR3 consists of 20 residues. The CDR3 DNA follows: TGCGCCAGCAGCCAAGATCTAGGCCCCCCTAGACCGGATTACACAGATACGCAGTATTTT. Its protein product is CASSQDLGPPRPDYTDTQYF.

The V gene is TRBV7-2, the J gene TRBJ1-5; no definite D call. Germline assignment: CDR1 SGHTA and CDR2 FQGNSA. The CDR3 length is 14 residues. V was cut by 1 base and J by 4 bases, with 8 bases left in between. CDR3 coding DNA: TGTGCCAGCAGCTTAGGTGGAGGGAATCAGCCCCAGCATTTT. It encodes CASSLGGGNQPQHF.

The chain is built from TRBV6-5 and TRBJ1-4; weak D call: TRBD1 (5 bases). Germline CDR1 is MNHEY and CDR2 is SVGAGI. V was cut by 5 bases and J by 11 bases, with 12 bases left in between. This CDR3 contains 12 residues. The CDR3 reads CASSPQGGKLFF. In DNA form, the CDR3 reads TGTGCCAGCAGTCCCCAGGGAGGGAAACTGTTTTTT.

This chain links TRBV5-6 with TRBJ1-6; D gene unclear. V gave up 2 bases and J gave up 0 bases, with 6 bases separating them. CDR3 length: 15 residues. The germline CDR1 and CDR2 sequences are SGHDT and YYEEEE. The CDR3 DNA follows: TGTGCCAGCAGCTTTGGGAGCTCCTATAATTCACCCCTCCACTTT. Its protein is CASSFGSSYNSPLHF.

The gene calls are TRBV9 and TRBJ2-6; D is perhaps TRBD1 (5 bases). In germline, CDR1 is SGDLS, CDR2 YYNGEE. There are 18 residues in the CDR3. Trimming stripped 3 bases from V and 3 bases from J, with 19 bases between. CDR3 DNA sequence: TGTGCCAGCAGCGCAGACAGCCCTGTTCTTTTTGGGGCCAACGTCCTGACTTTC. Amino acid sequence: CASSADSPVLFGANVLTF.

The rearrangement uses TRBV6-5 and TRBJ1-4; possible D gene TRBD1, 6 bases. Between the trimmed V and J ends, which lost 0 bases and 3 bases, there was a span of 8 bases. Germline V gene data show CDR1 as MNHEY and CDR2 as SVGAGI. The length of the CDR3 is 15 residues. CDR3 region: CASSYSGAANEKLFF. The CDR3 DNA is TGTGCCAGCAGTTACTCGGGGGCAGCTAATGAAAAACTGTTTTTT.

The chain joins TRBV5-5 to TRBJ1-2; perhaps TRBD1 as D (6 bases). This CDR3 spans 16 amino acids. Germline CDR1 SGHKS, CDR2 YYEKEE (reference sequence). V was shortened by 4 bases and J by 8 bases, with 24 bases between the two germline ends. The CDR3 nucleotides read TGTGCCAGCAGCACCCTTCCGGGACAAAAAGTTGCCGGCTACACCTTC. Encoded protein: CASSTLPGQKVAGYTF.

This chain uses TRBV5-8 with TRBJ1-1, with unresolved D. V was trimmed by 2 bases and J by 0 bases, leaving 14 bases between them. The CDR3 contains 16 residues. Germline V lookup: CDR1 SGHTS, CDR2 YDEGEE. The CDR3 spells CASSFSGNSMNTEAFF. The CDR3 bases are TGTGCCAGCAGCTTTTCGGGGAATTCCATGAACACTGAAGCTTTCTTT.

The V call is TRBV6-2 or TRBV6-3, the J call TRBJ2-5; D remains unclear. Germline CDR1 reads MNHEY; CDR2 reads SVGEGT. This CDR3 comprises 15 residues. V gave up 0 bases and J gave up 5 bases, with 13 bases separating them. The CDR3 reads CASSYSTQSLETQYF. The CDR3 region has the DNA TGTGCCAGCAGTTACTCGACACAATCCCTGGAGACCCAGTACTTC.

This sequence joins TRBV12-5 and TRBJ2-3, with D tentatively TRBD2 (7 bases). V lost 5 bases and J lost 4, with 19 bases in between. CDR1 is LGHNT, CDR2 FRNRAP, per germline. CDR3 size: 16 residues. In DNA, the CDR3 is TGTGCTAGTGGTGACAGATCGGGGGGCCCGGCAGATACGCAGTATTTT. Amino acids: CASGDRSGGPADTQYF.

V and J are TRBV14 and TRBJ1-2; D gene uncertain. The CDR3 runs to 14 residues. Germline CDR1 SGHDN, CDR2 FVKESK. V was cut by 0 bases and J by 5 bases, with 10 bases left in between. CDR3 bases: TGTGCCAGCAGCCAAGATCTGGGCGCATATGGCTACACCTTC. It codes for CASSQDLGAYGYTF.

J is TRBJ2-3 and V is TRBV11-2, with 10 bases matching TRBD2. Germline assignment: CDR1 SGHAT and CDR2 FQNNGV. This CDR3 is 17 amino acids long. The ends lost 1 base at V and 0 bases at J; junction bases unmatched: 4. CDR3 nucleotides: TGTGCCAGCAGCTTAGTAGCGGGGGGCCCTAGCACAGATACGCAGTATTTT. This encodes CASSLVAGGPSTDTQYF.

This sequence joins TRBV6-5 and TRBJ2-3; D gene unclear. The germline V and J ends were trimmed by 5 bases and 4 bases, with 4 bases remaining between them. The CDR3 extends over 11 amino acids. Germline V gene lookup returns CDR1 MNHEY and CDR2 SVGAGI. The CDR3 here is CASSIADTQYF. CDR3 nucleotide sequence: TGTGCCAGCAGTATCGCAGATACGCAGTATTTT.

The chain has TRBV10-2 and TRBJ1-1, with 9 bases identical to TRBD1. Per germline, CDR1 WSHSY and CDR2 SAAADI. J was trimmed by 4 bases and V by 8 bases; bases with no gene match: 17. The CDR3 loop spans 17 amino acids. DNA of the CDR3: TGCGCCAGCTTAGCCGGGACAGGGTTTCTTCGTGGCACTGAAGCTTTCTTT. It is translated as CASLAGTGFLRGTEAFF.

The table lists this clone with a count of one. The chain is built from TRBV30 and TRBJ1-3, with no clear D. V shed 0 bases and J shed 1 base, with 7 bases lying between them. The CDR3 is 14 amino acids. The V gene's germline CDR1 is GTSNPN and CDR2 SVGIG (reference sequence). Here the CDR3 reads CAWSVEVSGNTIYF. CDR3 nucleotides: TGTGCCTGGAGTGTAGAGGTGTCTGGAAACACCATATATTTT. Full variable domain (outside the CDR3, taken from reference TRBV30 and TRBJ1-3): SQTIHQWPATLVQPVGSPLSLECTVEGTSNPNLYWYRQAAGRGLQLLFYSVGIGQISSEVPQNLSASRPQDRQFILSSKKLLLSDSGFYLCAWSVEVSGNTIYFGEGSWLTVV.

The chain carries TRBV19 and TRBJ1-1; 10 bases align to TRBD1. CDR3 length: 15 residues. Germline V gene sequence: CDR1 LNHDA, CDR2 SQIVND (reference sequence). V dropped 6 bases and J dropped 2; count of bases not matched to a gene: 6. CDR3 nucleotide sequence: TGTGCCAGTAGCAGACAGGGGGCGTCTAACACTGAAGCTTTCTTT. Its protein is CASSRQGASNTEAFF. Drawing the rest from reference TRBV19 and TRBJ1-1, the complete variable domain is DGGITQSPKYLFRKEGQNVTLSCEQNLNHDAMYWYRQDPGQGLRLIYYSQIVNDFQKGDIAEGYSVSREKKESFPLTVTSAQKNPTAFYLCASSRQGASNTEAFFGQGTRLTVV.

This chain uses TRBV6-5 with TRBJ1-1; tentative D call: TRBD1 (6 bases). V dropped 6 bases and J dropped 3 bases, with 14 bases sitting between them. Germline CDR1 is MNHEY and CDR2 is SVGAGI. The CDR3 spans 14 residues. CDR3 nucleotide sequence: TGTGCCAGCAGGCGCCAACAGGGTTACACTGAAGCTTTCTTT. This codes for CASRRQQGYTEAFF.